This TCR beta chain was documented in a study of T cell repertoires in cytomegalovirus infection. TCRdb ran MiXCR on the reads and lists one entry per CDR3 protein. The table includes more than 150,000 distinct CDR3 sequences, roughly 28% detected once. The CDR3 loop spans 14 amino acids. V lost 7 bases, J lost 0 bases, and 14 bases lay in between. Looked up from germline, CDR1 is DFQATT and CDR2 is SNEGSKA (reference sequence). The material sequenced was PBMCs. V gene TRBV20-1 combines with J gene TRBJ2-3, with D possibly called TRBD1 or TRBD2 (6 bases each). The receptor was isolated from a human donor in good health (CMV status not recorded). Some clones in this sample may be carry-over from other donors' samples. The CDR3 is CSVERGPSTDTQYF. The DNA for the CDR3 is TGCAGTGTCGAACGGGGGCCCAGCACAGATACGCAGTATTTT.